A selection of T cell receptor beta chains follows, all from one sample in a study of CD8+ T cells in alopecia areata. TCRdb's table, derived via immunoSEQ multiplex PCR, lists solely in-frame clones and lacks some. This table holds roughly 170,000 clones, around 60% found once. The starting material was CD8+ T cells sorted from blood, obtained at week 24, from a patient treated with tofacitinib. The receptors here all came from a human donor with alopecia areata. Both conserved end residues are part of each CDR3. D genes are given only for firm matches. Some rows mark clone size as missing; the rest say once, few, many or name a class of expanded clone.

.	TRBJ2-7	few	TRBV30	12	CAWRRGLYEQYF	TGTGCCTGGAGACGGGGTCTCTACGAGCAGTACTTC
TRBD2	TRBJ2-7	few	TRBV29-1	16	CSVAGTSGGGPYEQYF	TGCAGCGTCGCCGGGACTAGCGGGGGGGGACCCTACGAGCAGTACTTC
TRBD2	TRBJ2-5	.	TRBV29-1	14	CSVDRGGYEETQYF	TGCAGCGTTGACCGCGGGGGGTATGAAGAGACCCAGTACTTC
TRBD2	TRBJ2-4	.	TRBV13	12	CASSVGRDIQYF	TGTGCCAGCAGTGTAGGGAGGGACATTCAGTACTTC
.	TRBJ1-6	.	TRBV28	20	CASSPPWVGDGSSYNSPLHF	TGTGCCAGCAGTCCGCCCTGGGTTGGGGACGGTAGCTCCTATAATTCACCCCTCCACTTT
TRBD1	TRBJ1-1	.	TRBV19	15	CASTDRVLLSTEAFF	TGTGCCAGCACCGACAGGGTCCTTCTGAGCACTGAAGCTTTCTTT
TRBD2	TRBJ2-7	.	TRBV2	14	CASKASGAYYEQYF	TGTGCCAGCAAAGCTAGCGGGGCTTACTACGAGCAGTACTTC
.	TRBJ1-2	.	TRBV7-6	13	CASGPELSRGYTF	TGTGCCAGCGGACCAGAGTTGTCTCGTGGCTACACCTTC
.	TRBJ2-3	.	TRBV19	12	CASTNAKLDQYF	TGTGCCAGTACTAACGCGAAATTGGACCAGTATTTT
TRBD2	TRBJ2-3	.	TRBV27	16	CASSLGLAGPTDTQYF	TGTGCCAGCAGTTTAGGTTTAGCGGGGCCCACAGATACGCAGTATTTT
TRBD1	TRBJ1-1	.	TRBV18	13	CASTTGSDTEAFF	TGTGCCAGCACGACAGGGTCGGACACTGAAGCTTTCTTT
.	TRBJ1-1	.	TRBV29-1	13	CSVSFPGNTEAFF	TGCAGCGTCTCCTTTCCGGGGAACACTGAAGCTTTCTTT
TRBD1	TRBJ1-1	.	TRBV29-1	14	CSEGTDGANTEAFF	TGCAGCGAAGGGACAGATGGAGCGAACACTGAAGCTTTCTTT
.	TRBJ1-5	once	TRBV9	14	CASSGGQINQPQHF	TGTGCCAGCAGCGGGGGACAAATCAATCAGCCCCAGCATTTT
.	TRBJ1-4	.	TRBV2	14	CASSESGGREKLFF	TGTGCCAGCAGTGAGAGCGGGGGACGTGAAAAACTGTTTTTT
TRBD1	TRBJ1-6	once	TRBV5-1	17	CASSSTGESSYNSPLHF	TGCGCCAGCAGCTCGACAGGGGAAAGCTCCTATAATTCACCCCTCCACTTT
.	TRBJ2-7	once	TRBV6-5	12	CASRAHYYEQYF	TGTGCCAGCAGAGCCCACTACTACGAGCAGTACTTC
TRBD1	TRBJ2-7	.	TRBV27	15	CASSLSHRGWDEQYF	TGTGCCAGCAGTTTATCCCACAGGGGGTGGGACGAGCAGTACTTC
TRBD1	TRBJ1-2	.	TRBV12-5	13	CASAKWDSYGYTF	TGTGCTAGTGCCAAGTGGGACAGCTATGGCTACACCTTC
TRBD1	TRBJ2-7	few	TRBV30	11	CAWSGQAIQYF	TGTGCCTGGAGCGGACAGGCGATTCAGTACTTC
.	TRBJ2-7	.	TRBV7-9	12	CASSPNRVQQYF	TGTGCCAGCAGCCCAAACAGGGTTCAGCAGTACTTC
.	TRBJ1-4	once	TRBV2	14	CASSDSAENEKLFF	TGTGCCAGCAGTGATTCTGCCGAGAATGAAAAACTGTTTTTT
TRBD1	TRBJ1-2	.	TRBV5-6	15	CASSPGTGGYYGYTF	TGTGCCAGCAGCCCAGGGACAGGGGGCTACTATGGCTACACCTTC
TRBD1	TRBJ2-1	.	TRBV5-1	15	CASSPRGQAYNEQFF	TGCGCCAGCAGCCCTCGGGGACAGGCCTACAATGAGCAGTTCTTC
.	TRBJ1-1	.	TRBV29-1	12	CSVETGNTEAFF	TGCAGCGTTGAAACAGGGAACACTGAAGCTTTCTTT
TRBD1	TRBJ1-5	.	TRBV4-1	15	CASSQKTGRDQPQHF	TGCGCCAGCAGCCAAAAGACAGGGAGGGATCAGCCCCAGCATTTT
.	TRBJ2-3	.	TRBV2	16	CASMTSDSPSTDTQYF	TGTGCCAGCATGACCTCGGACAGCCCTAGCACAGATACGCAGTATTTT
.	TRBJ2-1	.	TRBV7-9	14	CASSLVGGNNEQFF	TGTGCCAGCAGCTTAGTCGGAGGGAACAATGAGCAGTTCTTC
.	TRBJ2-3	few	TRBV4-1	11	CASLRGDTQYF	TGCGCCAGCCTAAGGGGGGATACGCAGTATTTT
.	TRBJ2-7	few	TRBV5-1	13	CASSVLGPYEQYF	TGCGCCAGCAGCGTCTTAGGGCCCTACGAGCAGTACTTC
TRBD2	TRBJ2-2	few	TRBV7-7	15	CASSLRAGGTGELFF	TGTGCCAGCAGCCTAAGGGCGGGGGGCACCGGGGAGCTGTTTTTT
TRBD2	TRBJ2-3	.	TRBV2	15	CASSVTSGATDTQYF	TGTGCCAGCAGTGTGACTAGCGGGGCGACAGATACGCAGTATTTT
.	TRBJ1-1	once	TRBV30	12	CAWSVLDLLAFF	TGTGCCTGGAGTGTACTTGATCTTCTAGCCTTCTTT
.	TRBJ2-1	.	TRBV25-1	14	CASSGRGRVNEQFF	TGTGCCAGCAGTGGGAGGGGGAGGGTGAATGAGCAGTTCTTC
.	TRBJ1-5	once	TRBV27	13	CASSLSGNQPQHF	TGTGCCAGCAGTTTATCCGGCAATCAGCCCCAGCATTTT
.	TRBJ1-2	once	TRBV7-9	15	CASSLTGSFNYGYTF	TGTGCCAGCAGCTTAACAGGGAGTTTCAACTATGGCTACACCTTC
TRBD1	TRBJ1-1	.	TRBV7-9	17	CASSTPPSGQGRTEAFF	TGTGCCAGCAGCACGCCACCCTCAGGACAGGGGAGAACTGAAGCTTTCTTT
.	TRBJ2-7	few	TRBV27	13	CASSFAGLGEQYF	TGTGCCAGCAGTTTTGCAGGGCTCGGGGAGCAGTACTTC
.	TRBJ2-3	few	TRBV23-1	15	CASSQYGPGTDTQYF	TGCGCCAGCAGTCAATACGGCCCAGGCACAGATACGCAGTATTTT
.	TRBJ1-1	.	TRBV6-5	15	CASSSSGGGFPEAFF	TGTGCCAGCAGTTCATCCGGGGGCGGCTTCCCTGAAGCTTTCTTT
TRBD1	TRBJ2-2	few	TRBV7-4	13	CASSKQGSGELFF	TGTGCCAGCAGCAAACAGGGGTCCGGGGAGCTGTTTTTT
.	TRBJ1-2	.	TRBV5-4	15	CASRSGQRGNYGYTF	TGTGCCAGCAGATCGGGACAACGGGGTAACTATGGCTACACCTTC
.	TRBJ1-1	.	TRBV30	12	CAVQGIDTEAFF	TGTGCCGTTCAGGGGATTGACACTGAAGCTTTCTTT
TRBD2	TRBJ2-1	.	TRBV7-9	18	CASSLVKAHRGGLNEQFF	TGTGCCAGCAGCTTAGTGAAGGCCCATCGGGGGGGCTTAAATGAGCAGTTCTTC
TRBD2	TRBJ2-7	.	TRBV19	15	CASSMSSGGSYEQYF	TGTGCCAGTAGTATGAGTAGCGGGGGATCCTACGAGCAGTACTTC
.	TRBJ2-2	few	TRBV19	13	CASSIVEQLELFF	TGTGCCAGTAGTATAGTAGAGCAACTGGAGCTGTTTTTT
.	TRBJ1-2	.	TRBV6-5	15	CASSPGAGHNYGYTF	TGTGCCAGCAGCCCGGGAGCCGGACACAACTATGGCTACACCTTC
TRBD2	TRBJ2-5	.	TRBV13	14	CASSFEGRGETQYF	TGTGCCAGCAGCTTCGAGGGGAGGGGAGAGACCCAGTACTTC
TRBD1	TRBJ1-4	.	TRBV19	17	CASSPPGIGGGGEKLFF	TGTGCCAGTAGTCCCCCGGGTATAGGAGGGGGCGGTGAAAAACTGTTTTTT
.	TRBJ2-5	.	TRBV4-1	15	CASSRMDSRPETQYF	TGCGCCAGCAGCCGTATGGACAGTCGGCCAGAGACCCAGTACTTC
.	TRBJ2-3	few	TRBV12-5	15	CASESGGDGTDTQYF	TGTGCTAGTGAGTCGGGGGGCGATGGCACAGATACGCAGTATTTT
.	TRBJ1-5	.	TRBV15	15	CATSRAGTLNQPQHF	TGTGCCACCAGCAGAGCCGGGACCCTAAATCAGCCCCAGCATTTT
.	TRBJ2-5	.	TRBV5-6	13	CASSAGLQETQYF	TGTGCCAGCAGTGCGGGGCTCCAAGAGACCCAGTACTTC
.	TRBJ2-4	few	TRBV2	15	CASSPGQGSKNIQYF	TGTGCCAGCAGCCCCGGGCAGGGCAGCAAAAACATTCAGTACTTC
.	TRBJ1-2	.	TRBV5-1	14	CASSLNNPENGYTF	TGCGCCAGCAGCTTGAATAACCCAGAGAATGGCTACACCTTC
.	TRBJ1-5	few	TRBV18	12	CASSPRGQPQHF	TGTGCCAGCTCACCGAGGGGCCAGCCCCAGCATTTT
.	TRBJ1-1	.	TRBV2	14	CASSAGGLNTEAFF	TGTGCCAGCAGTGCGGGGGGGCTGAACACTGAAGCTTTCTTT
.	TRBJ1-2	.	TRBV2	13	CASSEYQRFGYTF	TGTGCCAGCAGTGAATATCAAAGGTTTGGCTACACCTTC